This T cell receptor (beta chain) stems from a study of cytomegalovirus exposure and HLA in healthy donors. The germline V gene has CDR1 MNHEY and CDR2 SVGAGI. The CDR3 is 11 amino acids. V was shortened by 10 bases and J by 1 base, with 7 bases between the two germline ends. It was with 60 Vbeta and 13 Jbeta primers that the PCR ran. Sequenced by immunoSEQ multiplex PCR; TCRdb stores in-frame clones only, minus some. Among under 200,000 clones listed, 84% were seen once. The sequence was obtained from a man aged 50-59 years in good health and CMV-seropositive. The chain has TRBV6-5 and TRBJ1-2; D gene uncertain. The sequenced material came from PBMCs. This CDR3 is CATTSNYGYTF. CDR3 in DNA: TGTGCCACCACAAGTAACTATGGCTACACCTTC.